This entry features one TCR beta chain sequence. Other DNA sequences within the sample encode an identical CDR3. With V trimmed by 6 bases and J by 4 bases, 8 bases remained unmatched. This CDR3 is built from 14 residues. Germline CDR1 and CDR2: KGHSH and LQKENI. This sample stems from a study of shared clonotypes between healthy human individuals. Assay used: immunoSEQ multiplex PCR; TCRdb lists only in-frame clones, some missing. The repertoire holds about 2 million clones, with 85% to 95% as singletons. The receptor was derived from a man younger than 35 in good health. The chain employs TRBV18 and TRBJ1-2, with TRBD1 identical over 7 bases. Specimen: naive CD4+ T cells sorted from blood. Subset described: CD45RA+ positively selected. The CDR3 sequence is CASSPQGGGYGYTF. In nucleotides, the CDR3 is TGTGCCAGCTCCCCGCAGGGGGGCGGCTATGGCTACACCTTC.